This is a list of T cell receptor beta chains from one sample in a study of T cell repertoires in cytomegalovirus infection. A single record per CDR3 protein comes from TCRdb applying MiXCR to the reads. The data hold 210,000 or so distinct CDR3 sequences, with 6% to 8% observed a single time. The sequenced sample consisted of PBMCs. These receptors came from a human donor in good health (CMV status not recorded). Some clones in this sample may be carry-over from other donors' samples. CDR3s include the opening cysteine and the closing phenylalanine or tryptophan. The D gene is left open where the match is weak. Clone size, where shown, is once, few, many, or a class for clones that have expanded.

len,d_gene,abundance,v_gene,j_gene,CDR3nt,CDR3aa
12,-,many,TRBV29-1,TRBJ2-5,TGCAGCGTTCTGGAGGGACAAGAGACCCAGTACTTC,CSVLEGQETQYF
15,TRBD1,many,TRBV28,TRBJ1-5,TGTGCCAGCAGGATGCGACAGGGGGCGAGGCAGCCCCAGCATTTT,CASRMRQGARQPQHF
15,-,many,TRBV7-9,TRBJ2-7,TGTGCCAGCAGCTCCTTCGACATGTCGTCCTACGAGCAGTACTTC,CASSSFDMSSYEQYF
12,TRBD2,many,TRBV6-1,TRBJ2-3,TGTGCCAGCAGTAGCGGGGGGGCCAGTCAGTATTTT,CASSSGGASQYF
14,-,many,TRBV7-2,TRBJ2-5,TGTGCCAGCAGCTACCGGGATCCCGTAGAGACCCAGTACTTC,CASSYRDPVETQYF
17,-,many,TRBV7-6,TRBJ2-2,TGTGCCAGCAGCTTAGGGGGCGCGGGGAGGAACACCGGGGAGCTGTTTTTT,CASSLGGAGRNTGELFF
13,-,-,TRBV20-1,TRBJ1-3,TGCAGTGCTATCAGGGACCTCGGAAACACCATATATTTT,CSAIRDLGNTIYF
16,TRBD2,many,TRBV7-2,TRBJ2-2,TGTGCCAGCAACCAGCGGGGGGGCCATATCGTCGGGGAGCTGTTTTTT,CASNQRGGHIVGELFF
15,-,-,TRBV28,TRBJ1-1,TGTGCCAGCAGTTTATTATGGACAGTGAACACTGAAGCTTTCTTT,CASSLLWTVNTEAFF
18,TRBD1,many,TRBV6-5,TRBJ2-7,TGTGCCAGCAGTTACCTTGCGGACAGGGGAATCGGATCCTACGAGCAGTACTTC,CASSYLADRGIGSYEQYF
14,-,many,TRBV19,TRBJ2-7,TGTGCCAGTAGTATCGGTAGAGGTCCCTACGAGCAGTACTTC,CASSIGRGPYEQYF
13,-,many,TRBV19,TRBJ2-3,TGTGCCAGTAGCCGTGGGGCGGCAGATACGCAGTATTTT,CASSRGAADTQYF
12,-,-,TRBV29-1,TRBJ2-7,TGCAGCGTTGGGGAGGGACATGACGAGCAGTACTTC,CSVGEGHDEQYF
14,TRBD1,many,TRBV6-2/TRBV6-3,TRBJ1-5,TGTGCCAGCTGCGCCAGGGGGAGCAATCAGCCCCAGCATTTT,CASCARGSNQPQHF
14,-,many,TRBV7-2,TRBJ1-4,TGTGCCAGCAGCCCTGGGACGCGACTTGAAAAACTGTTTTTT,CASSPGTRLEKLFF
14,TRBD1,many,TRBV7-2,TRBJ1-2,TGTGCCAGCAGCTTACGGGACAGGGGTGGTGGCTACACCTTC,CASSLRDRGGGYTF
17,TRBD1,few,TRBV12-3/TRBV12-4,TRBJ2-1,TGTGCCAGCAGTTTTAACCAAGCGGACAGGGTCTGGAATGAGCAGTTCTTC,CASSFNQADRVWNEQFF
15,TRBD1,many,TRBV28,TRBJ2-7,TGTGCCAGCAGTCCCCCCGACAGGGTTTCCTACGAGCAGTACTTC,CASSPPDRVSYEQYF
13,-,many,TRBV11-1,TRBJ2-7,TGTGCCAGCAGCCCGACACCGTTAGCCGAGCAGTACTTC,CASSPTPLAEQYF
11,-,many,TRBV28,TRBJ1-1,TGTGCCAGCAGTTTAAGGTCAGGAGCTTTCTTT,CASSLRSGAFF
12,TRBD1,many,TRBV2,TRBJ1-2,TGTGCCAGCCGGACAGGCGGCTATGGCTACACCTTC,CASRTGGYGYTF
15,-,many,TRBV7-2,TRBJ1-5,TGTGCCAGCAGCTTAAGGGGTTGGGGCAATCAGCCCCAGCATTTT,CASSLRGWGNQPQHF
12,-,many,TRBV6-1,TRBJ1-2,TGTGCCAGCTTAGGGACCGCGGATGGCTACACCTTC,CASLGTADGYTF
13,-,many,TRBV6-2/TRBV6-3,TRBJ1-1,TGTGCCAGCACCCTGACTAACCGCGCTGAAGCTTTCTTT,CASTLTNRAEAFF
11,-,many,TRBV7-8,TRBJ2-5,TGTGCCAGCAGCTTCTTAGAGACCCAGTACTTC,CASSFLETQYF
12,-,few,TRBV7-9,TRBJ2-2,TGTGCCAGCAGCGCACAGGGCCGGGAGCTGTTTTTT,CASSAQGRELFF
19,TRBD2,many,TRBV7-9,TRBJ2-1,TGTGCCAGCAGCTTACTGACTAGCGGGGGGCCCAGCTCCTACAATGAGCAGTTCTTC,CASSLLTSGGPSSYNEQFF
14,-,many,TRBV7-2,TRBJ2-7,TGTGCCAGCAGCTACAAATGGGGGTCCTACGAGCAGTACTTC,CASSYKWGSYEQYF
18,TRBD2,many,TRBV5-5,TRBJ2-3,TGTGCCAGCAGCTGGGGGACTAGCGGGGGGGCAAGCACAGATACGCAGTATTTT,CASSWGTSGGASTDTQYF
14,-,many,TRBV19,TRBJ2-1,TGTGCCAGTAGTATTCTCCCTACCTGGGGTGAGCAGTTCTTC,CASSILPTWGEQFF
14,-,-,TRBV7-2,TRBJ1-1,TGTGCCAGCAGCTTATCCCTAGTCCACACTGAAGCTTTCTTT,CASSLSLVHTEAFF
13,-,many,TRBV5-4,TRBJ2-3,TGTGCCAGCAGCTTTACCAAGACAGATACGCAGTATTTT,CASSFTKTDTQYF
18,-,-,TRBV7-9,TRBJ2-2,TGTGCCAGCAGCCGACCGTGGAGAAGGACCACGAACACCGGGGAGCTGTTTTTT,CASSRPWRRTTNTGELFF
16,-,many,TRBV7-2,TRBJ1-2,TGTGCCAGCAGCTCTAGCCCGGACACTACCGAGGGTGGCTACACCTTC,CASSSSPDTTEGGYTF
17,-,many,TRBV6-1,TRBJ2-6,TGTGCCAGCAGTACCGGGGAGTCTAATTCTGGGGCCAACGTCCTGACTTTC,CASSTGESNSGANVLTF
14,-,many,TRBV6-2/TRBV6-3,TRBJ1-1,TGTGCCAGCAGTTCGGGTTTTGGGAACACTGAAGCTTTCTTT,CASSSGFGNTEAFF
15,-,many,TRBV19,TRBJ1-6,TGTGCCAGTAGGGGACCGGCAGCGGGGTATTCACCCCTCCACTTT,CASRGPAAGYSPLHF
12,-,many,TRBV6-2/TRBV6-3,TRBJ2-2,TGTGCCAGCAGTTACTCATGGGGGGAGCTGTTTTTT,CASSYSWGELFF
16,TRBD1,many,TRBV12-3/TRBV12-4,TRBJ2-4,TGTGCCAGCAGTCCGCGACAGGGTGATGTCAAAAACATTCAGTACTTC,CASSPRQGDVKNIQYF
15,-,many,TRBV20-1,TRBJ2-1,TGCAGTGCTAGAGATACGTGGGGGGGCGACAATGAGCAGTTCTTC,CSARDTWGGDNEQFF
15,TRBD1,many,TRBV18,TRBJ2-3,TGTGCCAGCTCATCGTCTGGGACAGACACAGATACGCAGTATTTT,CASSSSGTDTDTQYF
14,-,many,TRBV7-2,TRBJ1-1,TGTGCCAGCACCCTTCAGGGGAAGAACACTGAAGCTTTCTTT,CASTLQGKNTEAFF
15,TRBD2,many,TRBV29-1,TRBJ2-3,TGCAGCGTAGTGAGACTAGCGGGGACGGTAGATACGCAGTATTTT,CSVVRLAGTVDTQYF
17,-,many,TRBV6-6,TRBJ2-2,TGTGCCAGCACCTACCCCCCAGGGATCGCGAACACCGGGGAGCTGTTTTTT,CASTYPPGIANTGELFF
16,TRBD2,many,TRBV7-9,TRBJ2-1,TGTGCCAGCAGCCCCAAGGCAGCGGGGGGACACAATGAGCAGTTCTTC,CASSPKAAGGHNEQFF